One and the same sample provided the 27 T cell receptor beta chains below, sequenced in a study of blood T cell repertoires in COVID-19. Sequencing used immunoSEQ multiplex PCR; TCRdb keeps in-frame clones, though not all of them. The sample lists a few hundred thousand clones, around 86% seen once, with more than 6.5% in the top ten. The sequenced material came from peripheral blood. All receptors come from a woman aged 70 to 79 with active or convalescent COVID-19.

The CDR3 here is CASSLVQGTGELFF. The CDR3, as DNA: TGTGCCAGCAGCTTGGTACAGGGTACCGGGGAGCTGTTTTTT. The chain uses TRBV5-6 and TRBJ2-2; D possibly corresponds to TRBD1 (6 bases). The germline V gene encodes CDR1 SGHDT and CDR2 YYEEEE. The CDR3 consists of 14 residues. Trimming pared 0 bases from V and 5 bases from J, leaving 8 bases between.

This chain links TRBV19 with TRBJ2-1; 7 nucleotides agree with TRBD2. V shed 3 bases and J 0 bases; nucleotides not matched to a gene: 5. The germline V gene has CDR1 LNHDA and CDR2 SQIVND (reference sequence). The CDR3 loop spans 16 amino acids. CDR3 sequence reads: CASSITGGISYNEQFF. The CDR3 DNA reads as TGTGCCAGTAGTATCACGGGGGGAATCTCCTACAATGAGCAGTTCTTC.

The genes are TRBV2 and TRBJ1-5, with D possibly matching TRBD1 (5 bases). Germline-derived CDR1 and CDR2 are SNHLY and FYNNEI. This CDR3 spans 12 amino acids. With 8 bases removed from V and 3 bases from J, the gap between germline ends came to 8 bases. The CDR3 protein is CASGAINQPQHF. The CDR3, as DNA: TGTGCCAGCGGGGCCATCAATCAGCCCCAGCATTTT. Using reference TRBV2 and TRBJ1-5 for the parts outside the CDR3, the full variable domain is EPEVTQTPSHQVTQMGQEVILRCVPISNHLYFYWYRQILGQKVEFLVSFYNNEISEKSEIFDDQFSVERPDGSNFTLKIRSTKLEDSAMYFCASGAINQPQHFGDGTRLSIL.

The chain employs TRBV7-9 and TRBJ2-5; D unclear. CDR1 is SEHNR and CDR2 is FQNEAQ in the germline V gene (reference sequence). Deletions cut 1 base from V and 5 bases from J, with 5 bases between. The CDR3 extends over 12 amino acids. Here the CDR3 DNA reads TGTGCCAGCAGCTTAGTCTCGGAGACCCAGTACTTC. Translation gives CASSLVSETQYF.

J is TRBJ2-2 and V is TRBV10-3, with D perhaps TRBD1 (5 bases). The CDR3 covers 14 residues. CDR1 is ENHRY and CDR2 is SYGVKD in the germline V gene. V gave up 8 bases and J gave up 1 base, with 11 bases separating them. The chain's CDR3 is CAIAGQMNTGELFF. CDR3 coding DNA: TGTGCCATCGCAGGGCAGATGAACACCGGGGAGCTGTTTTTT.

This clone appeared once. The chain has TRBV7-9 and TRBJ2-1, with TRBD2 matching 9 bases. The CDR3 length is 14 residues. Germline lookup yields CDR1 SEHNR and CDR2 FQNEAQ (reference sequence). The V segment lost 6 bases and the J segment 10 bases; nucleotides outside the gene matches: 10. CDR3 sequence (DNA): TGTGCCAGCAGTAATCCTAGCGGGGTAAGGGAGCAGTTCTTC. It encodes CASSNPSGVREQFF.

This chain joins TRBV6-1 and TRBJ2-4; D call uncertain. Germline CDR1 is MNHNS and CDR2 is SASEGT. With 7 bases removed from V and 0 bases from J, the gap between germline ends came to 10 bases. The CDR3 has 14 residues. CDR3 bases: TGTGCCAGCACTAGAAATTCAGCCAAAAACATTCAGTACTTC. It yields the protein CASTRNSAKNIQYF.

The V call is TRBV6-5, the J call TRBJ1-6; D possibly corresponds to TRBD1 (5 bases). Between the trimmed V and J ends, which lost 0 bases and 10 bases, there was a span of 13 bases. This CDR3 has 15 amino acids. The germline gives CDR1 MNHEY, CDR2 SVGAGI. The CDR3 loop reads CASSYSGGRGSPLHF. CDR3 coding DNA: TGTGCCAGCAGTTACTCCGGGGGACGAGGGTCACCCCTCCACTTT.

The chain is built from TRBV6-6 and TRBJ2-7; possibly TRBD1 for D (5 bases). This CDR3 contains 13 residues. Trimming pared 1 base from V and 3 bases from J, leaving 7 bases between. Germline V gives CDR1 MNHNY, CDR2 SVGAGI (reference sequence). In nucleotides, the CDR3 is TGTGCCAGCAGTTACTGGGGCAGCTACGAGCAGTACTTC. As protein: CASSYWGSYEQYF.

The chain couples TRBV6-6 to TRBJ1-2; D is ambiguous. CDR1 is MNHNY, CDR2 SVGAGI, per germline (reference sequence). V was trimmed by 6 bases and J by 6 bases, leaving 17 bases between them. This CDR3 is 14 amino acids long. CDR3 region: CASRPRGGLNGYTF. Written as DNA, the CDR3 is TGTGCCAGCAGGCCAAGAGGAGGGCTGAATGGCTACACCTTC.

Here the CDR3 reads CASSFPLPAYEQYF. Here the CDR3 DNA reads TGTGCCAGCTCATTCCCCCTCCCGGCCTACGAGCAGTACTTC. The chain combines TRBV18 with TRBJ2-7; unclear D gene. The ends were cut back, 5 bases at V and 2 bases at J, with 13 bases in the middle. The CDR3 totals 14 residues. From germline, CDR1 is KGHSH and CDR2 LQKENI.

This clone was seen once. The CDR3 DNA follows: TGTGCCAGTAGTATGGACACTTCCCATAATTCACCCCTCCACTTT. It encodes CASSMDTSHNSPLHF. The chain links TRBV19 to TRBJ1-6; D possibly corresponds to TRBD1 (5 bases). CDR3 length: 15 residues. V dropped 3 bases and J dropped 5 bases, with 11 bases sitting between them. Per germline, CDR1 LNHDA and CDR2 SQIVND (reference sequence).

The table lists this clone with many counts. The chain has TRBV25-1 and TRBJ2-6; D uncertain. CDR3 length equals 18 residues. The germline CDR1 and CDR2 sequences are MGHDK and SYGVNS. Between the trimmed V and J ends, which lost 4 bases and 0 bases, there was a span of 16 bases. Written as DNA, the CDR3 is TGTGCCAGCAGTGCGCGAGGCCTCCGCGGCTCTGGGGCCAACGTCCTGACTTTC. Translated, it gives CASSARGLRGSGANVLTF.

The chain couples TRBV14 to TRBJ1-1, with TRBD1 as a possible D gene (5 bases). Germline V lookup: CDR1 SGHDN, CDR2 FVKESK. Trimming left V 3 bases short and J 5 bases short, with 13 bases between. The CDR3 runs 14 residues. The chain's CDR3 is CASSHGGRQTEAFF. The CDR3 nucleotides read TGTGCCAGCAGCCATGGGGGGAGGCAGACTGAAGCTTTCTTT. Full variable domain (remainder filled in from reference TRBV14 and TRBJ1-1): EAGVTQFPSHSVIEKGQTVTLRCDPISGHDNLYWYRRVMGKEIKFLLHFVKESKQDESGMPNNRFLAERTGGTYSTLKVQPAELEDSGVYFCASSHGGRQTEAFFGQGTRLTVV.

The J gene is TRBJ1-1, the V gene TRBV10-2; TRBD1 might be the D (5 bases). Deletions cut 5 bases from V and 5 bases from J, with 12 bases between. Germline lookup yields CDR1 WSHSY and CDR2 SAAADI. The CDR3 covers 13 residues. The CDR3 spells CASSLGGVTEAFF. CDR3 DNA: TGCGCCAGCAGTCTCGGAGGGGTTACTGAAGCTTTCTTT.

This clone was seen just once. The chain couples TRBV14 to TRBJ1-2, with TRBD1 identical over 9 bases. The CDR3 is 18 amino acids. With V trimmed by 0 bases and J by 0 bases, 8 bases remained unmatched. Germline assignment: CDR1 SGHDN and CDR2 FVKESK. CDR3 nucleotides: TGTGCCAGCAGCCAAGAGGGGGACAGGGAGGACGCTAACTATGGCTACACCTTC. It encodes CASSQEGDREDANYGYTF.

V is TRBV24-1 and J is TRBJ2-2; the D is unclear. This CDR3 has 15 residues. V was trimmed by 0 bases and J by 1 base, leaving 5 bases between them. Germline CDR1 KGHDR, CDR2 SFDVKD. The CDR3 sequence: CATSDLHLNTGELFF. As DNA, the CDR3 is TGTGCCACCAGTGATTTGCATTTGAACACCGGGGAGCTGTTTTTT.

In DNA, the CDR3 is TGTGCCAGCAGCTTCGGGACAGGGGCTTACAATGAGCAGTTCTTC. Translation: CASSFGTGAYNEQFF. The chain couples TRBV9 to TRBJ2-1; 10 nucleotides align to TRBD1. The CDR3 is 15 amino acids. Losses at the gene ends were 4 bases for V and 4 bases for J; bases not matched to a gene: 5. CDR1 and CDR2 from the germline V gene are SGDLS and YYNGEE.

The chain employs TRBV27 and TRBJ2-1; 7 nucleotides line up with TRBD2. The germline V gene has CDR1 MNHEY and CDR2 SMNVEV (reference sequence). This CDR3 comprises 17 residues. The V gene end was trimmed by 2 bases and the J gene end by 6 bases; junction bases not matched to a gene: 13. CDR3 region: CASSLIGRGREGNEQFF. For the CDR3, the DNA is TGTGCCAGCAGTTTAATCGGACGTGGCAGGGAGGGCAATGAGCAGTTCTTC.

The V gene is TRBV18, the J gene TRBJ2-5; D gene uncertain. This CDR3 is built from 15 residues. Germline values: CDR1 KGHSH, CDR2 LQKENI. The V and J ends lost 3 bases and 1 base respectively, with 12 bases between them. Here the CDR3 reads CASSPSLSFQETQYF. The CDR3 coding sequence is TGTGCCAGCTCACCGAGTCTAAGTTTCCAAGAGACCCAGTACTTC.

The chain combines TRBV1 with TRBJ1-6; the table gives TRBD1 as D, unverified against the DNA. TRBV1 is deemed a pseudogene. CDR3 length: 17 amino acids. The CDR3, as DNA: TGCACCAGCAGCCAAAGGGGGCGGAGCTCCTATAATTCACCCCTCCACTTT. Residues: CTSSQRGRSSYNSPLHF.

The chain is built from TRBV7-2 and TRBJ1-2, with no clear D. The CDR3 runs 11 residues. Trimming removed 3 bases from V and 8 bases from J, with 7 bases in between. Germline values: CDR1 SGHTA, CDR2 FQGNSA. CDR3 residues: CASSFLRGYTF. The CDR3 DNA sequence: TGTGCCAGCAGCTTTTTACGGGGCTACACCTTC. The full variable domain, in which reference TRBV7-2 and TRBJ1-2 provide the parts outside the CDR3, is GAGVSQSPSNKVTEKGKDVELRCDPISGHTALYWYRQSLGQGLEFLIYFQGNSAPDKSGLPSDRFSAERTGGSVSTLTIQRTQQEDSAVYLCASSFLRGYTFGSGTRLTVV.

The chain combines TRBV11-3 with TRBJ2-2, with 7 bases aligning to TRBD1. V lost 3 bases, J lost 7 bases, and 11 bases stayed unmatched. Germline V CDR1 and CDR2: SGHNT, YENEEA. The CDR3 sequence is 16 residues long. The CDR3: CASSFYTGDQGGELFF. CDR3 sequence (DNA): TGTGCCAGCAGCTTTTATACAGGGGATCAGGGCGGGGAGCTGTTTTTT. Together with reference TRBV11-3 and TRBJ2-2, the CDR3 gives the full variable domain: EAGVVQSPRYKIIEKKQPVAFWCNPISGHNTLYWYLQNLGQGPELLIRYENEEAVDDSQLPKDRFSAERLKGVDSTLKIQPAELGDSAVYLCASSFYTGDQGGELFFGEGSRLTVL.

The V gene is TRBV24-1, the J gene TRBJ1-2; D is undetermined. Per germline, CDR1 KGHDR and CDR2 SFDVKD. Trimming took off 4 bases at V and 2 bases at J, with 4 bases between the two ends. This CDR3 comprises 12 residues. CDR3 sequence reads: CATSELNYGYTF. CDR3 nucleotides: TGTGCCACCAGTGAACTAAACTATGGCTACACCTTC.

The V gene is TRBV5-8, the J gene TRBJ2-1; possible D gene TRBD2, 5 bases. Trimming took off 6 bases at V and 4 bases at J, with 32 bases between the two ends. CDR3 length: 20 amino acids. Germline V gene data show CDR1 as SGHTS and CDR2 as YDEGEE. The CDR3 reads CASTHSGRRLGVQVYNEQFF. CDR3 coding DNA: TGTGCCAGCACGCATTCGGGTCGTAGGCTCGGGGTCCAGGTTTACAATGAGCAGTTCTTC. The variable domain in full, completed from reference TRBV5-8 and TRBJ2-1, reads EAGVTQSPTHLIKTRGQQATLRCSPISGHTSVYWYQQALGLGLQFLLWYDEGEERNRGNFPPRFSGRQFPNYSSELNVNALELEDSALYLCASTHSGRRLGVQVYNEQFFGPGTRLTVL.

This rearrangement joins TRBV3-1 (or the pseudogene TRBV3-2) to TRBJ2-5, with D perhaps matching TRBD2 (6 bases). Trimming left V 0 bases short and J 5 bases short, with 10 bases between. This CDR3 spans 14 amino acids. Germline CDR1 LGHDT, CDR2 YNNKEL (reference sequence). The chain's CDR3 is CASSQDMSGETQYF. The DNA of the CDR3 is TGTGCCAGCAGCCAAGATATGAGCGGGGAGACCCAGTACTTC.

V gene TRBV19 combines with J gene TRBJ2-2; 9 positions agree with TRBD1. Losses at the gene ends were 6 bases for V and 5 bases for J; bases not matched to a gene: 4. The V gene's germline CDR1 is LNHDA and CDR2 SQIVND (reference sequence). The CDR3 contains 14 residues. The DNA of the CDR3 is TGTGCCAGTAGACAGGGGGCGCCAACCGGGGAGCTGTTTTTT. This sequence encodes CASRQGAPTGELFF.